This TCR beta chain is from a study of regulatory T cells in long-lasting Graves disease. This clonotype was detected many times. Germline V gene sequence: CDR1 SQVTM, CDR2 ANQGSEA. CDR3 length: 12 amino acids. V lost 6 bases to trimming and J lost 2 bases; unmatched junction nucleotides: 3. The time point is: newly diagnosed GD, antithyroid drugs for less than 3 months. TCR sequences were obtained from RNA taken from PBMCs. Graves' disease diagnoses followed American Thyroid Association guidelines. Libraries of TCR beta came from iRepertoire HTBI primers plus Arm-PCR of CDR3 regions. TCRdb reprocessed the multiplex PCR reads via MiXCR and lists one record per CDR3 protein. The repertoire has roughly 610,000 distinct CDR3 sequences, 16% of them found once; the top ten carry 18%. The sample was also linked to a second study, of T cells in Graves' hyperthyroidism and ophthalmopathy. From that study: HTBI primers drove first-round RT-PCR of the TCR CDR3.

The chain has TRBV29-1 and TRBJ2-7; 8 bases align to TRBD1. The sequence was collected from a woman aged 30 to 39 with Graves disease. The sequences come from peripheral blood mononuclear cells (PBMCs), collected at new diagnosis, from a patient treated with antithyroid drugs. The CDR3 nucleotides are TGCAGCGTAGGGACAGGAGCCTACGAGCAGTACTTC. This translates into CSVGTGAYEQYF.